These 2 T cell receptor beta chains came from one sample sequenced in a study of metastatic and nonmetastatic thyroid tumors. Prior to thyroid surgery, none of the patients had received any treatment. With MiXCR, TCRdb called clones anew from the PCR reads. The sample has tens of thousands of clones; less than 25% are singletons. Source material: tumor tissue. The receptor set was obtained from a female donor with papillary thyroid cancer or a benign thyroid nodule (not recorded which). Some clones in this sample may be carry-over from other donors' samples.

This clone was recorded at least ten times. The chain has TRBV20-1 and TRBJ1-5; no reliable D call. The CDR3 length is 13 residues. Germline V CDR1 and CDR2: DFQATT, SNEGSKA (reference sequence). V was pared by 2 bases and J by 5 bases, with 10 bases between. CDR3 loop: CSARSQVHQPQHF. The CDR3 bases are TGCAGTGCTAGAAGTCAGGTTCATCAGCCCCAGCATTTT.

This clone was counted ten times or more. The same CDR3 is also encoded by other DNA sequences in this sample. The CDR3 loop reads CASSLSGSGYNEQFF. DNA for the CDR3: TGTGCCAGCAGTCTCAGCGGGAGTGGGTACAATGAGCAGTTCTTC. The rearrangement links TRBV27 to TRBJ2-1; 8 bases fit TRBD2. CDR3 length equals 15 residues. The V and J ends lost 5 bases and 4 bases, in that order; junction bases with no gene match: 7. Germline V gene data show CDR1 as MNHEY and CDR2 as SMNVEV (reference sequence).